Below, 25 T cell receptor beta chains from the same sample are listed, as sequenced in a study of shared clonotypes between healthy human individuals (dated by TCRdb to the early 2020s). CD8 naive samples consisted of CD45RO-negative cells that were positively selected for CCR7, yielding a CD45RA+CCR7+ population without TemRA cells. The library came from the immunoSEQ multiplex PCR assay. The table was pulled from immuneACCESS by TCRdb, which kept in-frame rearrangements only. Such tables lose some clones; where checked, under half of the loss comes from unresolved V genes, and the rest has no known cause. This sample is represented by some 2,100,000 clones; about 92% of them were singletons. In total, the top ten clones hold more than 1.5% of the sample. Sequencing used naive CD8+ T cells from PBMCs. In light of the paper, this sample's cell subset or site label describes: CD45RA+CCR7+. These receptors came from a man aged 18-30 years in good health. Some clones in this sample may be carry-over from other donors' samples.

The chain couples TRBV13 to TRBJ2-7; D is perhaps TRBD2 (5 bases). The CDR3 runs 12 residues. Germline CDR1 and CDR2: PRHDT and FYEKMQ (reference sequence). V dropped 1 base and J dropped 6 bases, with 7 bases sitting between them. CDR3 sequence: CASSLDGVEQYF. The CDR3 DNA reads TGTGCCAGCAGCTTAGACGGGGTCGAGCAGTACTTC.

The chain uses TRBV7-9 and TRBJ2-3, with 7 bases that match TRBD1. The V gene end was trimmed by 5 bases and the J gene end by 4 bases; junction bases not matched to a gene: 15. Germline V gene data show CDR1 as SEHNR and CDR2 as FQNEAQ (reference sequence). The CDR3 runs 17 residues. The CDR3 loop reads CASSGQTGPWRADTQYF. CDR3 in DNA: TGTGCCAGCAGCGGCCAGACAGGGCCCTGGCGGGCAGATACGCAGTATTTT.

This clone was observed once. This chain links TRBV5-8 with TRBJ1-1; D is perhaps TRBD1 (6 bases). V gave up 0 bases and J gave up 0 bases, with 18 bases separating them. The CDR3 is made up of 18 amino acids. Looked up from germline, CDR1 is SGHTS and CDR2 is YDEGEE. CDR3 bases: TGTGCCAGCAGCTTGGCGTGGCAGGGGATAACCATGAACACTGAAGCTTTCTTT. It yields the protein CASSLAWQGITMNTEAFF. Complete variable domain (other parts from reference TRBV5-8 and TRBJ1-1): EAGVTQSPTHLIKTRGQQATLRCSPISGHTSVYWYQQALGLGLQFLLWYDEGEERNRGNFPPRFSGRQFPNYSSELNVNALELEDSALYLCASSLAWQGITMNTEAFFGQGTRLTVV.

In the case of this clone: The same CDR3 is also encoded by other DNA sequences in this sample. The J gene is TRBJ2-2, the V gene TRBV27, with a possible D match to TRBD2 (5 bases). V was clipped by 0 bases and J by 6 bases, with 8 bases between them. CDR1 MNHEY and CDR2 SMNVEV come from the germline V gene (reference sequence). The CDR3 sequence is 14 residues long. The CDR3 sequence: CASSLSRVPGELFF. The CDR3, as DNA: TGTGCCAGCAGTTTATCGCGGGTTCCCGGGGAGCTGTTTTTT.

The J gene is TRBJ2-6, the V gene TRBV6-5; D gene ambiguous. The V gene's germline CDR1 is MNHEY and CDR2 SVGAGI. This CDR3 spans 16 amino acids. The germline V and J ends were trimmed by 4 bases and 2 bases, with 12 bases remaining between them. The chain's CDR3 is CASSLLTYTGANVLTF. Here the CDR3 DNA reads TGTGCCAGCAGTTTACTAACATATACTGGGGCCAACGTCCTGACTTTC.

This chain links TRBV7-9 with TRBJ2-2; TRBD2 matches at 10 bases. CDR1 is SEHNR and CDR2 is FQNEAQ in the germline V gene (reference sequence). This CDR3 contains 16 residues. With V trimmed by 5 bases and J by 9 bases, 12 bases remained unmatched. CDR3 residues: CASSRILAGDYRELFF. The CDR3 bases are TGTGCCAGCAGCCGGATCCTAGCGGGAGACTACCGGGAGCTGTTTTTT. Looking up the rest from reference TRBV7-9 and TRBJ2-2 gives the full variable domain: DTGVSQNPRHKITKRGQNVTFRCDPISEHNRLYWYRQTLGQGPEFLTYFQNEAQLEKSRLLSDRFSAERPKGSFSTLEIQRTEQGDSAMYLCASSRILAGDYRELFFGEGSRLTVL.

About this clone: Distinct nucleotide sequences in the sample also encode this CDR3. The chain joins TRBV7-9 to TRBJ2-7; no definite D call. The CDR3 covers 13 residues. The germline gives CDR1 SEHNR, CDR2 FQNEAQ (reference sequence). Trimming took 1 base from V and 4 from J, leaving 8 bases between them. CDR3 amino acids: CASSLGTRYEQYF. The CDR3 coding sequence is TGTGCCAGCAGCTTAGGCACCAGATACGAGCAGTACTTC.

This rearrangement joins TRBV28 to TRBJ1-1, with D tentatively TRBD1 (5 bases). This CDR3 comprises 14 residues. Trimming cost V 5 bases and J 0 bases, with 10 bases left between them. The V gene's germline CDR1 is MDHEN and CDR2 SYDVKM. For the CDR3, the DNA is TGTGCCAGCAGTCCGGGACTCCTGAACACTGAAGCTTTCTTT. Its translation: CASSPGLLNTEAFF.

The rearrangement joins TRBV29-1 to TRBJ2-1; D call uncertain. This CDR3 comprises 16 residues. Germline V CDR1 and CDR2: SQVTM, ANQGSEA. The V end lost 0 bases, the J end lost 3 bases, and 15 bases lay between the germline ends. CDR3 DNA: TGCAGCGTTGAAGATAGGGCCCTGGGGAACTACAATGAGCAGTTCTTC. The encoded protein is CSVEDRALGNYNEQFF.

V is TRBV4-2 and J is TRBJ2-1, with 10 bases matching TRBD2. Looked up from germline, CDR1 is LGHNA and CDR2 is YNFKEQ. V lost 1 base, J lost 6 bases, and 6 bases stayed unmatched. The CDR3 consists of 16 residues. The CDR3 region is CASSQGPGLASNEQFF. Here the CDR3 DNA reads TGTGCCAGCAGCCAAGGACCGGGACTAGCGTCCAATGAGCAGTTCTTC.

The chain combines TRBV27 with TRBJ1-5; weak D call: TRBD1 (5 bases). The CDR3 loop spans 14 amino acids. The V gene's germline CDR1 is MNHEY and CDR2 SMNVEV (reference sequence). V was clipped by 7 bases and J by 7 bases, with 17 bases between them. The CDR3 is CASNYGGGGQPQHF. In DNA, the CDR3 is TGTGCCAGCAACTACGGGGGAGGCGGCCAGCCCCAGCATTTT.

Remarks on this clone: Within the sample, other DNA sequences also encode this same CDR3. The chain carries TRBV27 and TRBJ2-7, with D unclear. The CDR3 is 13 residues long. The germline V and J ends were trimmed by 4 bases and 3 bases, with 10 bases remaining between them. Germline-derived CDR1 and CDR2 are MNHEY and SMNVEV (reference sequence). CDR3 DNA: TGTGCCAGCAGTTACGGCAGAAGCTACGAGCAGTACTTC. Translation: CASSYGRSYEQYF.

This chain uses TRBV19 with TRBJ2-7; a weak D match, TRBD1 (5 bases). CDR1 and CDR2 (germline): LNHDA, SQIVND (reference sequence). V was trimmed by 6 bases and J by 3 bases, leaving 15 bases between them. The CDR3 is 14 amino acids. The chain's CDR3 is CASSPTQGIYEQYF. DNA of the CDR3: TGTGCCAGTAGCCCCACTCAGGGAATCTACGAGCAGTACTTC.

The chain recombines TRBV6-5 with TRBJ1-5, with a weak D call TRBD1 (6 bases). The CDR3 spans 14 residues. Germline V gene data show CDR1 as MNHEY and CDR2 as SVGAGI. Trimming shortened V by 6 bases and J by 11 bases, and 20 bases separated the two germline ends. The chain's CDR3 is CASSTQGGGVAQHF. The CDR3 DNA is TGTGCCAGCAGCACTCAGGGAGGGGGTGTGGCCCAGCATTTT.

V is TRBV9 and J is TRBJ2-1; 7 bases align to TRBD2. Germline assignment: CDR1 SGDLS and CDR2 YYNGEE. The ends lost 7 bases at V and 4 bases at J; junction bases unmatched: 17. The CDR3 loop spans 17 amino acids. The CDR3 DNA follows: TGTGCCAGCGGGGGATTCGACGCGCGGGAGTTTTACAATGAGCAGTTCTTC. It encodes CASGGFDAREFYNEQFF.

The V and J genes are TRBV6-4 and TRBJ2-3; maybe TRBD1 (6 bases). The germline V gene encodes CDR1 MRHNA and CDR2 SNTAGT. V was cut by 5 bases and J by 2 bases, with 11 bases left in between. This CDR3 is built from 14 residues. CDR3 sequence reads: CASSPTGFTDTQYF. The CDR3 DNA sequence: TGTGCCAGCAGTCCGACAGGATTCACAGATACGCAGTATTTT.

The rearrangement links TRBV27 to TRBJ1-4; 9 bases line up with TRBD1. V shed 6 bases, J shed 11 bases, and the junction held 13 bases outside the gene matches. CDR1 and CDR2 from the germline V gene are MNHEY and SMNVEV (reference sequence). The CDR3 runs 15 residues. The CDR3, as DNA: TGTGCCAGCAGCTCTCTACTGGCACAGGGGGCTAAACTGTTTTTT. It specifies CASSSLLAQGAKLFF.

The chain joins TRBV10-3 to TRBJ2-5; TRBD2 agrees at 7 bases. V shed 2 bases, J shed 5 bases, and the junction held 14 bases outside the gene matches. CDR1 ENHRY and CDR2 SYGVKD come from the germline V gene. The length of the CDR3 is 17 residues. CDR3: CAISETPWEREGETQYF. The CDR3 DNA is TGTGCCATCAGTGAGACCCCGTGGGAGCGGGAAGGGGAGACCCAGTACTTC.

The CDR3 DNA sequence: TGTGCCAGCAGCTCCGGGGGGCTGAGTAATGAAAAACTGTTTTTT. This gives the protein CASSSGGLSNEKLFF. J is TRBJ1-4 and V is TRBV5-6, with D possibly matching TRBD1 (6 bases). Germline lookup yields CDR1 SGHDT and CDR2 YYEEEE. Between the trimmed V and J ends, which lost 3 bases and 4 bases, there was a span of 13 bases. CDR3 length equals 15 residues.

The rearrangement joins TRBV5-4 to TRBJ2-3; either TRBD1 or TRBD2 may fit D (5 bases each). Germline V gene data show CDR1 as SGHNT and CDR2 as YYREEE (reference sequence). CDR3 length: 16 residues. Deletions cut 4 bases from V and 2 bases from J, with 17 bases between. CDR3 bases: TGTGCCAGCAGCAAAGACGGGACCCTTGCCACAGATACGCAGTATTTT. Protein: CASSKDGTLATDTQYF.

The V call is TRBV27, the J call TRBJ2-7; 7 nucleotides match TRBD1. The CDR3 has 13 residues. Looked up from germline, CDR1 is MNHEY and CDR2 is SMNVEV (reference sequence). J was trimmed by 3 bases and V by 5 bases; bases with no gene match: 4. CDR3 amino acids: CASSQDRRYEQYF. CDR3 sequence (DNA): TGTGCCAGCAGTCAGGACAGGCGCTACGAGCAGTACTTC.

The V gene is TRBV7-9, the J gene TRBJ2-7; 7 bases agree with TRBD1. With V trimmed by 5 bases and J by 8 bases, 12 bases remained unmatched. CDR1 and CDR2 (germline): SEHNR, FQNEAQ (reference sequence). This CDR3 region has 14 residues. The CDR3 sequence is CASSHDRVWFQQYF. The CDR3 DNA reads TGTGCCAGCAGCCATGACAGGGTTTGGTTTCAGCAGTACTTC.

CDR3 sequence reads: CASSPIRDRDNEQFF. DNA of the CDR3: TGTGCCAGCAGTCCAATCCGGGACAGGGACAATGAGCAGTTCTTC. The rearrangement joins TRBV27 to TRBJ2-1; TRBD1 agrees at 9 bases. Germline V gives CDR1 MNHEY, CDR2 SMNVEV (reference sequence). This CDR3 region has 15 residues. V lost 5 bases, J lost 5 bases, and 7 bases stayed unmatched.

V is TRBV7-9 and J is TRBJ1-4; D not certain. Looked up from germline, CDR1 is SEHNR and CDR2 is FQNEAQ (reference sequence). The CDR3 runs 15 residues. V was trimmed by 0 bases and J by 0 bases, leaving 5 bases between them. CDR3 bases: TGTGCCAGCAGCTTAGCTCGGCCAACTAATGAAAAACTGTTTTTT. Translating it yields CASSLARPTNEKLFF.

This chain links TRBV25-1 with TRBJ2-1; 10 nucleotides line up with TRBD2. Germline values: CDR1 MGHDK, CDR2 SYGVNS. The CDR3 covers 15 residues. V shed 4 bases and J 6 bases; nucleotides not matched to a gene: 6. CDR3 in DNA: TGTGCCAGCAGTGGCAGCGGGAGGGCCTTCAATGAGCAGTTCTTC. Protein product: CASSGSGRAFNEQFF.